This TCR beta chain came from a study of CD4+ T cells in melanoma. The junction had 4 bases not matched to a gene; V was cut back by 4 bases and J by 3 bases. Germline V lookup: CDR1 MNHEY, CDR2 SVGAGI. This CDR3 spans 14 amino acids. In regard to this clone: Its antigen is undetermined.

Study-level findings and limits: Reportedly, melanoma neoantigen-specific CD4+ T cells showed varied differentiation states. CD8+ T cell, macrophage and B cell function reportedly correlated with neoantigen-specific CD4+ T cells.

Clones were read by immunoSEQ multiplex PCR, and TCRdb kept only the in-frame ones, dropping some. The table has approximately 110,000 clones, around 93% seen once. This sequence originates from a human donor with melanoma. V is TRBV6-5 and J is TRBJ2-3, with 7 positions matching TRBD1. Sequencing used peripheral blood. In DNA form, the CDR3 reads TGTGCCAGCAGTTGGGGACAGAGGACAGATACGCAGTATTTT. It is translated as CASSWGQRTDTQYF.